The TCR beta chain under discussion was sequenced for a study of blood T cell repertoires in COVID-19. Study in general: There were acute and convalescent COVID-19 samples, and they came from the United States, Italy and Spain. From T cells, B-cell-depleted T cells, or PBMCs came the material, which was cDNA or gDNA.

Trimming pared 5 bases from V and 0 bases from J, leaving 19 bases between. CDR3 length: 17 residues. Germline values: CDR1 SEHNR, CDR2 FQNEAQ (reference sequence). Authors' processing steps: Estimated nucleated cell counts came from reference gene primer amplification. Assay used: immunoSEQ multiplex PCR; TCRdb lists only in-frame clones, some missing. V, J and clone size derive from that table, while D and trimming were established from the DNA sequence. Of about 300,000 clones detected, approximately 88% appear once; the ten largest clones hold more than 6.5%. Sequenced: peripheral blood. The V gene is TRBV7-9, the J gene TRBJ1-2; weak D call: TRBD1 (6 bases). This sequence was found in a woman in her 30s who had recovered from COVID-19. The CDR3 here is CASSPTGTHRANYGYTF. The CDR3 DNA reads as TGTGCCAGCAGCCCAACAGGGACCCACCGTGCTAACTATGGCTACACCTTC.